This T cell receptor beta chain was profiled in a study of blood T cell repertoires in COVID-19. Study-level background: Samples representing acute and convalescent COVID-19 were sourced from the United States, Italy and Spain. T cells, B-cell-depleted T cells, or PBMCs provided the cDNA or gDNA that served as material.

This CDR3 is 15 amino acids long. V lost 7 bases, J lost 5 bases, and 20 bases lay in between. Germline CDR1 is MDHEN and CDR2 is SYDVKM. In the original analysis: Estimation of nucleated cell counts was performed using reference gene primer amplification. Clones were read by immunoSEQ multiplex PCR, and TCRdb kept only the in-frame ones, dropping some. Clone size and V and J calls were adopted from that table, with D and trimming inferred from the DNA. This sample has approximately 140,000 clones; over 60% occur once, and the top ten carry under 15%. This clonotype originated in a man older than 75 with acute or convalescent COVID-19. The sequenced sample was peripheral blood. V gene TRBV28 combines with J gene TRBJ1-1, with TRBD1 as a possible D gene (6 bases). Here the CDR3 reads CASTLGGGWGTEAFF. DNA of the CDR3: TGTGCCAGCACCCTAGGGGGGGGCTGGGGAACTGAAGCTTTCTTT.